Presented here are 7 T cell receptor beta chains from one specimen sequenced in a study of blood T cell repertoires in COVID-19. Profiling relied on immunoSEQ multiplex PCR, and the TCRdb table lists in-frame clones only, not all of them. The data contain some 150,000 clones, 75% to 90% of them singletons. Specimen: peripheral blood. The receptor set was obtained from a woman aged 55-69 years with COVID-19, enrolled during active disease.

The CDR3 DNA reads as TGTGCCAGCACCTGGACAGATAACTCTGGAAACACCATATATTTT. It encodes CASTWTDNSGNTIYF. The rearrangement links TRBV2 to TRBJ1-3; maybe TRBD1 (6 bases). Germline V CDR1 and CDR2: SNHLY, FYNNEI. Trimming pared 7 bases from V and 0 bases from J, leaving 13 bases between. CDR3 length: 15 residues.

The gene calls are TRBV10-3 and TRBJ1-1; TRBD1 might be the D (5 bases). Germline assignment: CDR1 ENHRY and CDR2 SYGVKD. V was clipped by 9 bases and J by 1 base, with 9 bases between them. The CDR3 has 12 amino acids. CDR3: CAIQDQNTEAFF. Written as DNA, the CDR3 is TGTGCCATACAGGATCAGAACACTGAAGCTTTCTTT.

The CDR3: CASRGDTGARGYTF. The CDR3 DNA reads TGTGCCAGCAGAGGAGATACAGGGGCGAGAGGCTACACCTTC. V is TRBV2 and J is TRBJ1-2, with 7 bases aligning to TRBD1. The CDR3 sequence is 14 residues long. V lost 6 bases, J lost 8 bases, and 12 bases stayed unmatched. The germline V gene has CDR1 SNHLY and CDR2 FYNNEI.

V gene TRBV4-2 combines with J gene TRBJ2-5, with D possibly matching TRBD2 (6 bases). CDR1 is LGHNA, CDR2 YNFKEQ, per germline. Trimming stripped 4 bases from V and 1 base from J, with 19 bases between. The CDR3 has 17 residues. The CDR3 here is CASSLPPGVSGQETQYF. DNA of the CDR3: TGTGCCAGCAGCCTTCCCCCGGGGGTGTCAGGCCAAGAGACCCAGTACTTC.

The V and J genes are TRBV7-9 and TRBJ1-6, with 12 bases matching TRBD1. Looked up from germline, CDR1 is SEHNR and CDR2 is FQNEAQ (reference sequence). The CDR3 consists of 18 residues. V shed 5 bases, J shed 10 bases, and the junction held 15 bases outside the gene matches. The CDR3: CASSPGTGGADYQSPLHF. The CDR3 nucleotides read TGTGCCAGCAGCCCGGGGACAGGGGGCGCGGATTATCAATCACCCCTCCACTTT.

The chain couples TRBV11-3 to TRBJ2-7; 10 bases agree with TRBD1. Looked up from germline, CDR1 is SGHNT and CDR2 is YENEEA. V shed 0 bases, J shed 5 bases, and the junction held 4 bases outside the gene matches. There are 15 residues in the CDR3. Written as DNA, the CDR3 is TGTGCCAGCAGCTTAGACGGGACAGGGGACCACGAGCAGTACTTC. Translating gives CASSLDGTGDHEQYF.

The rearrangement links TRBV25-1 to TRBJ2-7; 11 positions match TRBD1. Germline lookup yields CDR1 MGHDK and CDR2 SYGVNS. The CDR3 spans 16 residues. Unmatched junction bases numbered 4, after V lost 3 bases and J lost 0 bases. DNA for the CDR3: TGTGCCAGCAGTGATGGACAGGGGGCAAACTCCTACGAGCAGTACTTC. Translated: CASSDGQGANSYEQYF.